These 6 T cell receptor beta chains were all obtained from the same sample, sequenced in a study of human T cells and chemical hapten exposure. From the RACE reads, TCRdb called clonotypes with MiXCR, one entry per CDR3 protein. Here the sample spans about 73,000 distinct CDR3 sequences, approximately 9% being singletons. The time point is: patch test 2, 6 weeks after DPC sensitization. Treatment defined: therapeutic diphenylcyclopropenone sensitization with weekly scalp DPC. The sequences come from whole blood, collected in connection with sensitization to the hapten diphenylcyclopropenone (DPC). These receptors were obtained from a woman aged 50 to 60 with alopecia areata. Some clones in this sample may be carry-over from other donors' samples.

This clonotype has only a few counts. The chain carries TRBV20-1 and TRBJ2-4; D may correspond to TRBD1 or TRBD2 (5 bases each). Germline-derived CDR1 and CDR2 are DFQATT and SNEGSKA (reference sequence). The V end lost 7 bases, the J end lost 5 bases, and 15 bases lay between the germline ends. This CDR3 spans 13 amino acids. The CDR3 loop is CSGLLRGQNIQYF. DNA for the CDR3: TGCAGTGGACTACTAAGGGGCCAAAACATTCAGTACTTC.

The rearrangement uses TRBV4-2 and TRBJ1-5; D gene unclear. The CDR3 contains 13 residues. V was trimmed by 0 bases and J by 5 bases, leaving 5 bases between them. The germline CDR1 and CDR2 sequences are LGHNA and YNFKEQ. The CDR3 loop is CASSQDQDQPQHF. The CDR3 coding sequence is TGTGCCAGCAGCCAAGATCAGGATCAGCCCCAGCATTTT.

The CDR3 region is CASSLLAYQETQYF. In DNA, the CDR3 is TGTGCCAGCAGCCTTCTAGCCTACCAAGAGACCCAGTACTTC. The chain employs TRBV7-2 and TRBJ2-5, with a tentative D call TRBD2 (5 bases). Germline V gene lookup returns CDR1 SGHTA and CDR2 FQGNSA. Trimming left V 5 bases short and J 0 bases short, with 10 bases between. This CDR3 is built from 14 residues.

The CDR3 DNA is TGCGCCAGCAGCCAAAATACAGGGAAAGAGACCCAGTACTTC. This encodes CASSQNTGKETQYF. The chain uses TRBV4-3 and TRBJ2-5, with D perhaps matching TRBD1 (6 bases). Germline CDR1 is LGHNA and CDR2 is YSLEER. V was cut by 2 bases and J by 3 bases, with 10 bases left in between. This CDR3 has 14 residues.

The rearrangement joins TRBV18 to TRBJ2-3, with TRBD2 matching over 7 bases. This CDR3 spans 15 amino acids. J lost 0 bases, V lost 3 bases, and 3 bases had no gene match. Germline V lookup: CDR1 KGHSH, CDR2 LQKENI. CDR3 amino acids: CASSPNSGSTDTQYF. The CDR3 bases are TGTGCCAGCTCACCTAATAGCGGGAGCACAGATACGCAGTATTTT.

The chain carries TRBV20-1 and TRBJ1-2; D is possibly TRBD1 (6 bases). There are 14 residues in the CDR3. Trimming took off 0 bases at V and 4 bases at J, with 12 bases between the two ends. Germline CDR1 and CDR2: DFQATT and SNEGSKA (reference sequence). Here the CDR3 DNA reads TGCAGTGCTAGAGATAACAGGGTTGTCTATGGCTACACCTTC. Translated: CSARDNRVVYGYTF.